Following are 13 T cell receptor beta chains from one sample sequenced in a study of identical twins. In TCRdb, the 5' RACE reads were re-called with MiXCR into one record per CDR3 protein. Of just over 450,000 distinct CDR3 sequences listed, 13% to 15% were seen once; the top ten hold roughly 0.5%. The sample also formed part of further work on yellow fever vaccine responses in identical twins.

Sample: CD4+ T cells sorted from blood. Source of these receptors: a woman younger than 30 in good health.

This clonotype was observed at least ten times. This chain joins TRBV27 and TRBJ2-6; perhaps TRBD1 as D (6 bases). The germline gives CDR1 MNHEY, CDR2 SMNVEV (reference sequence). The ends were cut back, 4 bases at V and 4 bases at J, with 14 bases in the middle. The CDR3 is made up of 16 amino acids. The CDR3 spells CASSSQGYGGANVLTF. The CDR3 coding sequence is TGTGCCAGCAGTTCACAGGGTTACGGCGGGGCCAACGTCCTGACTTTC.

The table lists this clonotype with a few counts. This rearrangement joins TRBV5-1 to TRBJ2-1; D is unclear. The V and J ends lost 0 bases and 0 bases respectively, with 10 bases between them. The CDR3 runs 16 residues. Germline V gene lookup returns CDR1 SGHRS and CDR2 YFSETQ. CDR3 in amino acids: CASSLEMVSSYNEQFF. CDR3 DNA sequence: TGCGCCAGCAGCTTGGAGATGGTAAGCTCCTACAATGAGCAGTTCTTC.

The chain joins TRBV10-3 to TRBJ2-3; tentatively, D is TRBD2 (5 bases). The CDR3 extends over 13 amino acids. CDR1 is ENHRY, CDR2 SYGVKD, per germline. Deletions cut 7 bases from V and 0 bases from J, with 8 bases between. For the CDR3, the DNA is TGTGCCATCACCAGCGGTAGCACAGATACGCAGTATTTT. This sequence encodes CAITSGSTDTQYF.

This clonotype was seen just once. The V call is TRBV23-1, the J call TRBJ1-4, with D perhaps matching TRBD1 (6 bases). TRBV23-1 is placed among ORFs of uncertain function. V was pared by 3 bases and J by 8 bases, with 16 bases between. This CDR3 is 15 amino acids long. The CDR3 bases are TGCGCCAGCAGTCATACTGGGGGCGGCTACGAAAAACTGTTTTTT. It yields the protein CASSHTGGGYEKLFF.

This clonotype was observed a few times. The chain combines TRBV18 with TRBJ2-1; TRBD2 agrees at 7 bases. The germline V gene has CDR1 KGHSH and CDR2 LQKENI. The CDR3 length is 16 residues. The trim removed 1 base at V and 0 bases at J, leaving 3 bases unmatched. The CDR3 protein is CASSPQRDSSYNEQFF. In DNA, the CDR3 is TGTGCCAGCTCACCACAGCGGGATAGCTCCTACAATGAGCAGTTCTTC.

This clonotype has only a few counts. The genes are TRBV11-2 and TRBJ2-1; 10 positions agree with TRBD1. Germline V gives CDR1 SGHAT, CDR2 FQNNGV. With V trimmed by 5 bases and J by 4 bases, 11 bases remained unmatched. This CDR3 has 17 amino acids. CDR3 in DNA: TGTGCCAGCAGCATAACTTTTTCGGGACAGGGGTACAATGAGCAGTTCTTC. Protein sequence: CASSITFSGQGYNEQFF.

This clonotype was recorded once. The chain links TRBV2 to TRBJ2-1; TRBD2 might be the D (6 bases). Germline V lookup: CDR1 SNHLY, CDR2 FYNNEI. Trimming took off 2 bases at V and 6 bases at J, with 14 bases between the two ends. The CDR3 has 15 amino acids. The CDR3 reads CASSESSVSFNEQFF. DNA for the CDR3: TGTGCCAGCAGTGAATCTAGCGTTTCTTTCAATGAGCAGTTCTTC.

The J gene is TRBJ1-2, the V gene TRBV20-1; perhaps TRBD1 as D (6 bases). Per the germline V gene, CDR1 is DFQATT and CDR2 is SNEGSKA (reference sequence). The V end was cut by 5 bases, the J end by 2 bases, with 15 bases between. CDR3 length: 14 amino acids. CDR3 amino acids: CSAPLTGRNYGYTF. In DNA form, the CDR3 reads TGCAGTGCTCCGTTGACAGGCCGAAACTATGGCTACACCTTC.

This clonotype was detected only a few times. This chain uses TRBV20-1 with TRBJ1-5; 8 bases are shared with TRBD1. The CDR3 covers 15 residues. V lost 6 bases to trimming and J lost 11 bases; unmatched junction nucleotides: 18. Germline CDR1 and CDR2: DFQATT and SNEGSKA (reference sequence). The CDR3, as DNA: TGCAGTGCGAGGAGAGGACAGGGCCCCACGAGGACCCAGCATTTT. Translating it yields CSARRGQGPTRTQHF.

This chain connects TRBV20-1 to TRBJ2-7, with D tentatively TRBD2 (5 bases). The CDR3 extends over 13 amino acids. The V gene's germline CDR1 is DFQATT and CDR2 SNEGSKA (reference sequence). Trimming stripped 1 base from V and 5 bases from J, with 12 bases between. The CDR3 region has the DNA TGCAGTGCTAGAGGAGGGAAGATCCACGAGCAGTACTTC. It yields the protein CSARGGKIHEQYF.

The genes are TRBV5-1 and TRBJ2-6; either TRBD1 or TRBD2 may fit D (5 bases each). The CDR3 is 16 amino acids. Looked up from germline, CDR1 is SGHRS and CDR2 is YFSETQ. V gave up 2 bases and J gave up 1 base, with 10 bases separating them. The CDR3, as DNA: TGCGCCAGCAGCTTCGCAGGGACGTCTGGGGCCAACGTCCTGACTTTC. It translates to CASSFAGTSGANVLTF.

There are a few counts of this clonotype. J is TRBJ2-2 and V is TRBV7-2, with D possibly being TRBD1 or TRBD2 (5 bases each). The germline V and J ends were trimmed by 2 bases and 12 bases, with 16 bases remaining between them. This CDR3 region has 14 residues. CDR1 and CDR2 from the germline V gene are SGHTA and FQGNSA. The CDR3 region is CASSLPVGTTKLFF. The DNA of the CDR3 is TGTGCCAGCAGCTTACCCGTCGGGACCACAAAGCTGTTTTTT.

The V and J genes are TRBV28 and TRBJ1-4, with D tentatively TRBD1 (5 bases). Looked up from germline, CDR1 is MDHEN and CDR2 is SYDVKM. CDR3 length: 15 amino acids. V was pared by 4 bases and J by 3 bases, with 12 bases between. The CDR3 nucleotides are TGTGCCAGCAGTTCTGGGACTTTGGCTAATGAAAAACTGTTTTTT. Its protein product is CASSSGTLANEKLFF.